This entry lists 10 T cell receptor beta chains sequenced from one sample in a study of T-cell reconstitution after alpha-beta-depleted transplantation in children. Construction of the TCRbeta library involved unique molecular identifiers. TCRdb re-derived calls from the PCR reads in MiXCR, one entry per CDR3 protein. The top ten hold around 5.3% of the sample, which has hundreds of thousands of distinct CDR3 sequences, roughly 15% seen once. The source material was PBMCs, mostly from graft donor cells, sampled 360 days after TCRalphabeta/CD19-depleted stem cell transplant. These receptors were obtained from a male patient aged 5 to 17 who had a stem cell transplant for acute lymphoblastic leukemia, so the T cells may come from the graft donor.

The CDR3 loop reads CASSLDWGSETQYF. In DNA, the CDR3 is TGCGCCAGCAGCTTGGATTGGGGTTCAGAGACCCAGTACTTC. This chain links TRBV5-1 with TRBJ2-5, with D unresolved. Germline lookup yields CDR1 SGHRS and CDR2 YFSETQ. The V end was cut by 0 bases, the J end by 4 bases, with 10 bases between. The CDR3 runs 14 residues.

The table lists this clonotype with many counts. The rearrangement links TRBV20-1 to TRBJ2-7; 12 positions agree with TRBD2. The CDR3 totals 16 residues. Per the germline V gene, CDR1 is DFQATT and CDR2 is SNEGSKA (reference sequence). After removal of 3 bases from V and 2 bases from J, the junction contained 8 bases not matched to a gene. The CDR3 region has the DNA TGCAGTGCTAGTACTAGCGGGAGGCCGCGAACCTACGAGCAGTACTTC. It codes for CSASTSGRPRTYEQYF.

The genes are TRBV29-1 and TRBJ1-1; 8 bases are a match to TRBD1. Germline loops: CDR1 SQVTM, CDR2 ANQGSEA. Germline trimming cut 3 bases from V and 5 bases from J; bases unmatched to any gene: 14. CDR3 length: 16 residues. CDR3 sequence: CSVEPRRAGGWTEAFF. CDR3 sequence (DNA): TGCAGCGTTGAGCCCCGCCGGGCAGGGGGCTGGACTGAAGCTTTCTTT.

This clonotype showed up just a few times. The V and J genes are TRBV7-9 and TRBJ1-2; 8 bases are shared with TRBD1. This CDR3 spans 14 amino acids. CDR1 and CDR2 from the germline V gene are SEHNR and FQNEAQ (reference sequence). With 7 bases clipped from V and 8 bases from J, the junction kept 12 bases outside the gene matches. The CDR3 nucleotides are TGTGCCAGCAACCCCGGACAGGGAAGGGGAGGCTACACCTTC. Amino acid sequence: CASNPGQGRGGYTF.

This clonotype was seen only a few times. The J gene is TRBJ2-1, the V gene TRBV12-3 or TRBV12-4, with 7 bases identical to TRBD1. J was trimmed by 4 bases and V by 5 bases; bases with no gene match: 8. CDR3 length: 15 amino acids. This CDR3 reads CASSPRDRLYNEQFF. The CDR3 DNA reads TGTGCCAGCAGTCCCCGGGACAGACTATACAATGAGCAGTTCTTC.

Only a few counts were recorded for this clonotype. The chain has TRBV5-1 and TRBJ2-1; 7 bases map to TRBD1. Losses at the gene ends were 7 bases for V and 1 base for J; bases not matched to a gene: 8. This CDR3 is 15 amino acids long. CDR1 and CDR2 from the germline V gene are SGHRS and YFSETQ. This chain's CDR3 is CASGHTGVSYNEQFF. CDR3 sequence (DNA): TGCGCCAGCGGACACACAGGGGTTTCCTACAATGAGCAGTTCTTC.

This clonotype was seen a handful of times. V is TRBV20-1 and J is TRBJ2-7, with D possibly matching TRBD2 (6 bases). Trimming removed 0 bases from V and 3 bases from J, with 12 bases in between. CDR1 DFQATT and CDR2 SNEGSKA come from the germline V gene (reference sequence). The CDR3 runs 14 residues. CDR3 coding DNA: TGCAGTGCTAGAGATCTCCAGCGGGTCTACGAGCAGTACTTC. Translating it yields CSARDLQRVYEQYF.

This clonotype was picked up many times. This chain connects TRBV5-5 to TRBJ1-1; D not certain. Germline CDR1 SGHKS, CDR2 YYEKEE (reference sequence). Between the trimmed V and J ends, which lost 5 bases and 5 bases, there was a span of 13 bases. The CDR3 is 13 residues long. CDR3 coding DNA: TGTGCCAGCAGTCCTAATGTGGTGACTGAAGCTTTCTTT. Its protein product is CASSPNVVTEAFF.

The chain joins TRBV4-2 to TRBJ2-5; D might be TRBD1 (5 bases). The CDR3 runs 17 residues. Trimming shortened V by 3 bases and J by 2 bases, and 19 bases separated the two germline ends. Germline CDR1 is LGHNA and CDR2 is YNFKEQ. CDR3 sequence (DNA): TGTGCCAGCAGCCATAGTGACGACAGCATCACTCAAGAGACCCAGTACTTC. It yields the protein CASSHSDDSITQETQYF.

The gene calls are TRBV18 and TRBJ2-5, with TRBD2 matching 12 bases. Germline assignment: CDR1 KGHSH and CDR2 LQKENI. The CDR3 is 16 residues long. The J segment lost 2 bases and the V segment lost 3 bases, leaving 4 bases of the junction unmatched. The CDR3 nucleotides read TGTGCCAGCTCACCCGGACTAGCGGGGCCACAAGAGACCCAGTACTTC. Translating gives CASSPGLAGPQETQYF.